The present entry profiles one T cell receptor beta chain with its context. As yet, its antigen is unknown. These data come from a study of identical twins. Study-level points and caveats: While abundant cord blood beta clonotypes carried fewer insertions, memory repertoires showed no such pattern.

MiXCR was run by TCRdb on the 5' RACE reads, yielding one entry per CDR3 protein. The sample yields 200,000 to 250,000 distinct CDR3 sequences, approximately 7% seen once. Trimming took 5 bases from V and 6 from J, leaving 15 bases between them. Germline-derived CDR1 and CDR2 are SGHVS and FNYEAQ. There are 14 residues in the CDR3. These data were also reused for a study on yellow fever vaccine responses in identical twins.

This chain connects TRBV7-6 to TRBJ2-3; D unclear. Sequencing was carried out using memory (CD45RO+) T cells sorted from blood. The TCR was taken from a woman in her late teens or twenties in good health. In DNA, the CDR3 is TGTGCCAGCAGCCGTTTCGCGGAGATGGATACGCAGTATTTT. It codes for CASSRFAEMDTQYF. Supplemented by reference TRBV7-6 and TRBJ2-3, the full variable domain reads GAGVSQSPRYKVTKRGQDVALRCDPISGHVSLYWYRQALGQGPEFLTYFNYEAQQDKSGLPNDRFSAERPEGSISTLTIQRTEQRDSAMYRCASSRFAEMDTQYFGPGTRLTVL.